The text below deals with one T cell receptor (beta chain). What it recognizes is unknown. Noted time point: week 35, safety follow-up. It was 300 ug of mutant IDH1 20-mer peptide that made up each vaccine dose, given with topical imiquimod. This record belongs to a study of a mutant IDH1 vaccine in newly diagnosed glioma. About the research overall: It was at week 35 that visit V12 occurred, and at week 47 that visit V13 did.

Libraries were prepared by immunoSEQ multiplex PCR; TCRdb keeps only in-frame clonotypes and omits some of them. The sample lists fewer than 70,000 clones; around nine tenths were seen once. The TCR originated in a man aged 25 to 40 with glioma. Sequenced material: PBMCs, taken from a glioma patient whose treatment included an IDH1 peptide vaccine.

The DNA of the CDR3 is TGTGCCAGCAGCCCTACAGCGGGGATTAGCACAGATACGCAGTATTTT. Protein: CASSPTAGISTDTQYF. V and J are TRBV7-2 and TRBJ2-3; 7 bases fit TRBD2. From germline, CDR1 is SGHTA and CDR2 FQGNSA. The J segment lost 0 bases and the V segment lost 5 bases, leaving 8 bases of the junction unmatched. The CDR3 length is 16 residues.